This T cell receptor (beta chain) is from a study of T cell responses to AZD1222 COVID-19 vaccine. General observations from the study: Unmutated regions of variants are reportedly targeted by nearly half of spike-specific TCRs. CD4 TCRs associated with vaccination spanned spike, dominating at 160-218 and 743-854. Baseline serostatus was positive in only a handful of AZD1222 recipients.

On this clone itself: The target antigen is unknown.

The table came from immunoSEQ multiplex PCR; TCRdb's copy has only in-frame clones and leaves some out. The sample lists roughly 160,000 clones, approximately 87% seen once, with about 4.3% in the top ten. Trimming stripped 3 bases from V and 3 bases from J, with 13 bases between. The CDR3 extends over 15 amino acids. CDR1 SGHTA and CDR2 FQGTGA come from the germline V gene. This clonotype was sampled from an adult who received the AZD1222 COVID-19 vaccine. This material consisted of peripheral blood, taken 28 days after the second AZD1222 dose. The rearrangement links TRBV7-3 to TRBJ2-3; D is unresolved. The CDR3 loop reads CASSFGPTATDTQYF. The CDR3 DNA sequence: TGTGCCAGCAGCTTTGGACCCACCGCGACAGATACGCAGTATTTT.